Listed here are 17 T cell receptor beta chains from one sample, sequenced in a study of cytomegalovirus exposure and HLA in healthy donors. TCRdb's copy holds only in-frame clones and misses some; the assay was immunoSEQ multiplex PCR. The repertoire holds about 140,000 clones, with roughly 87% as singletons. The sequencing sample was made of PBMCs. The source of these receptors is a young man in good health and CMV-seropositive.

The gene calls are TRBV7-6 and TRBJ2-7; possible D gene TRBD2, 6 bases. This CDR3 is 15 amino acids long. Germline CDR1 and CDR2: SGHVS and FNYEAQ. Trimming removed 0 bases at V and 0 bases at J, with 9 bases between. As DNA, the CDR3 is TGTGCCAGCAGCTTAGCCCCCGGGAGCTCCTACGAGCAGTACTTC. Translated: CASSLAPGSSYEQYF.

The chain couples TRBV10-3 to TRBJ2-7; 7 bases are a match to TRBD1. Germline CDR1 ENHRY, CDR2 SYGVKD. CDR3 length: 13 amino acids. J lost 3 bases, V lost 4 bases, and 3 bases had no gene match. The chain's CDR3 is CAISVPGGYEQYF. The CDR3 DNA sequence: TGTGCCATCAGTGTCCCAGGGGGCTACGAGCAGTACTTC.

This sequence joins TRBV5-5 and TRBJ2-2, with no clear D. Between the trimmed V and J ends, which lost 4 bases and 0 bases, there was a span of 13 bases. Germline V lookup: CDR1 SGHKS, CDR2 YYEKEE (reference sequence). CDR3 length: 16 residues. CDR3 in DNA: TGTGCCAGCAGCCCATTTTCCAATCCGAACACCGGGGAGCTGTTTTTT. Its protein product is CASSPFSNPNTGELFF.

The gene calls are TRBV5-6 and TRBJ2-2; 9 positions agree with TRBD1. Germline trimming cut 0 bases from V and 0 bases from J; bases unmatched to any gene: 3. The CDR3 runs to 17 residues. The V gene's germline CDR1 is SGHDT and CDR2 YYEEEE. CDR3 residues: CASSLDWDRANTGELFF. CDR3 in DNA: TGTGCCAGCAGCTTGGATTGGGACAGGGCGAACACCGGGGAGCTGTTTTTT.

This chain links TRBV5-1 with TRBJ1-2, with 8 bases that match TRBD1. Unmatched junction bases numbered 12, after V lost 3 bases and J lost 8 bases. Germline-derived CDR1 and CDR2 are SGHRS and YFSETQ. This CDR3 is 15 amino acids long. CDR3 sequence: CASSSNRDRRDGYTF. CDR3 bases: TGCGCCAGCAGCTCGAACCGGGACAGGAGAGACGGCTACACCTTC. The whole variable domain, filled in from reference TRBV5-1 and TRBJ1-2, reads KAGVTQTPRYLIKTRGQQVTLSCSPISGHRSVSWYQQTPGQGLQFLFEYFSETQRNKGNFPGRFSGRQFSNSRSEMNVSTLELGDSALYLCASSSNRDRRDGYTFGSGTRLTVV.

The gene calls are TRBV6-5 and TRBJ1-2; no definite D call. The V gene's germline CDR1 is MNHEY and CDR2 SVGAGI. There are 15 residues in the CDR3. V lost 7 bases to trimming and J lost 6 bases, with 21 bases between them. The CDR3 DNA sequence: TGTGCCAGCACCCTTGGAACGGGAAGACATGATGGCTACACCTTC. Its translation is CASTLGTGRHDGYTF.

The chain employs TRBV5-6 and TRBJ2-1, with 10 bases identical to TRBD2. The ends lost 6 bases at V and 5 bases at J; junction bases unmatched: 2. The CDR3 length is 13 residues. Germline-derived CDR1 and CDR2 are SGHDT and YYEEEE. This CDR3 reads CASKGLANNEQFF. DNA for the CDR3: TGTGCCAGCAAGGGACTAGCGAACAATGAGCAGTTCTTC.

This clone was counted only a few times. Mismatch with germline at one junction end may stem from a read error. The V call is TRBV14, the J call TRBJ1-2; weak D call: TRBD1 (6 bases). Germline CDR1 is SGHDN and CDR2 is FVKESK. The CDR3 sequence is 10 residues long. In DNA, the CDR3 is TGCAGGGGCGGGGGATGCGGCTACACCTTC. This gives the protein CRGGGCGYTF.

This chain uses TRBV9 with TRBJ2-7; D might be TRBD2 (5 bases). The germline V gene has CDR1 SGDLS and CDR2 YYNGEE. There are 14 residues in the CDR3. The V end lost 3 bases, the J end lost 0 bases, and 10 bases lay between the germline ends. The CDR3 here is CASSEDLPSYEQYF. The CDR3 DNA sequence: TGTGCCAGCAGCGAGGACTTGCCCTCCTACGAGCAGTACTTC.

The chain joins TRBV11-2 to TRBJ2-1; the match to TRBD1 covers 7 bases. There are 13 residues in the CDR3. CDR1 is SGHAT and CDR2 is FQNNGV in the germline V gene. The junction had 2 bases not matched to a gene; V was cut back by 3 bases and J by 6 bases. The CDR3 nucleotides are TGTGCCAGCAGCTTGGGACAGTCCAATGAGCAGTTCTTC. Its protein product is CASSLGQSNEQFF.

The CDR3 loop is CTVRTSVDEQFF. Written as DNA, the CDR3 is TGCACCGTCCGGACTAGCGTCGATGAGCAGTTCTTC. V and J are TRBV29-1 and TRBJ2-1, with 9 bases that match TRBD2. Germline V gene data show CDR1 as SQVTM and CDR2 as ANQGSEA. The CDR3 contains 12 residues.

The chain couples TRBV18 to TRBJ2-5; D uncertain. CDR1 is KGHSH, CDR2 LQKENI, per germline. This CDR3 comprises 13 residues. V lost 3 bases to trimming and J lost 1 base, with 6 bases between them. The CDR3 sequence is CASSPAFQETQYF. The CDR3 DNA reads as TGTGCCAGCTCACCGGCTTTCCAAGAGACCCAGTACTTC.

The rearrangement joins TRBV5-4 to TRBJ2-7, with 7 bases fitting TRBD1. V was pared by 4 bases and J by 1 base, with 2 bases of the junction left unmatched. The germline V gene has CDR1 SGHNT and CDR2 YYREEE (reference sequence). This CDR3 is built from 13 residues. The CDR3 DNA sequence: TGTGCCAGCAGCGCGGACAGGTCCTACGAGCAGTACTTC. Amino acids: CASSADRSYEQYF.

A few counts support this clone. CDR3: CASSDPIRLADTDTQYF. In DNA, the CDR3 is TGCGCCAGCAGTGACCCTATTCGACTAGCGGACACAGATACGCAGTATTTT. The rearrangement joins TRBV10-1 to TRBJ2-3; 9 bases align to TRBD2. The CDR3 is 17 residues long. Germline-derived CDR1 and CDR2 are WNHNN and SYGVQD (reference sequence). J gave up 2 bases and V 3 bases, and 9 bases lay outside the gene matches.

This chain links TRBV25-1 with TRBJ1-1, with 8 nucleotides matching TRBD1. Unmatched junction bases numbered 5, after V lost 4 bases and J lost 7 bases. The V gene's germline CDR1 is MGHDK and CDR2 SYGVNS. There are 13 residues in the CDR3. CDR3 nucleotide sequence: TGTGCCAGCAGTGGCCGGGACAGGCTTGAAGCTTTCTTT. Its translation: CASSGRDRLEAFF.

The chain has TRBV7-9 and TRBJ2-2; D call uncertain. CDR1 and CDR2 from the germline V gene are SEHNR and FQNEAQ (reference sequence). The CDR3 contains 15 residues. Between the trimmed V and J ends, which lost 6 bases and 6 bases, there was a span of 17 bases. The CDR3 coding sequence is TGTGCCAGCAGTTCCGCGTTTGACTCCGCCGGGGAGCTGTTTTTT. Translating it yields CASSSAFDSAGELFF.

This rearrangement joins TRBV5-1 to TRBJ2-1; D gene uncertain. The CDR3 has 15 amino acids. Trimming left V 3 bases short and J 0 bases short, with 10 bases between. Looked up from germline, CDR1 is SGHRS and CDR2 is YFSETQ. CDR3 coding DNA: TGCGCCAGCAGCTCCGGAGAGGACTCCTACAATGAGCAGTTCTTC. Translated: CASSSGEDSYNEQFF.